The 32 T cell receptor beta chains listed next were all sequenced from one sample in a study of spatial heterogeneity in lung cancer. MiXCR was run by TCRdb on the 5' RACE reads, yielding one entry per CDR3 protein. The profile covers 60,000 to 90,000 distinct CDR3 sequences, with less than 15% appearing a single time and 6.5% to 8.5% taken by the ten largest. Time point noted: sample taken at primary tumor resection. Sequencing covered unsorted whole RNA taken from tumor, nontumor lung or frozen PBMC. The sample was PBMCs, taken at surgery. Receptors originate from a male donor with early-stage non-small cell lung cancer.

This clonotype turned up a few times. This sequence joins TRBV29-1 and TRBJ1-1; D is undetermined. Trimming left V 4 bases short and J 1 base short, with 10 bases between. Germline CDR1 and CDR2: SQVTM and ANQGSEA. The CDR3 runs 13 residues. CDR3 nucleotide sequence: TGCAGCGTTGTAACGGTTTCGAACACTGAAGCTTTCTTT. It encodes CSVVTVSNTEAFF.

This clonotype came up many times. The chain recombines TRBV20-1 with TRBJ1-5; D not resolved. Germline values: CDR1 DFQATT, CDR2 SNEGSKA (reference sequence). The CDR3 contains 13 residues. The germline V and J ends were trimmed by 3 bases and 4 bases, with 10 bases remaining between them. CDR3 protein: CSAREHPNQPQHF. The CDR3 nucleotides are TGCAGTGCTAGGGAGCATCCAAATCAGCCCCAGCATTTT.

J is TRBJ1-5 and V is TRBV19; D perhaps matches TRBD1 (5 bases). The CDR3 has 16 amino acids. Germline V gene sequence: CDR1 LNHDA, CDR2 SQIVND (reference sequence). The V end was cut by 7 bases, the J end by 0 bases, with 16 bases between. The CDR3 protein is CASTPGRIYSNQPQHF. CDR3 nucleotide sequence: TGTGCCAGTACCCCAGGGAGAATTTATAGCAATCAGCCCCAGCATTTT. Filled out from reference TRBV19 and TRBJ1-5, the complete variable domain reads DGGITQSPKYLFRKEGQNVTLSCEQNLNHDAMYWYRQDPGQGLRLIYYSQIVNDFQKGDIAEGYSVSREKKESFPLTVTSAQKNPTAFYLCASTPGRIYSNQPQHFGDGTRLSIL.

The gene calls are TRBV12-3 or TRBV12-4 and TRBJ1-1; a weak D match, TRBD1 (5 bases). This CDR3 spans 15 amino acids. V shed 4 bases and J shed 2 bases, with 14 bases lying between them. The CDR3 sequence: CASSSSRQLNTEAFF. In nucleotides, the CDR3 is TGTGCCAGCAGTTCCTCCCGACAGTTAAACACTGAAGCTTTCTTT.

The CDR3 DNA sequence: TGCAGTGCTAGAGTACCCCTGGGGGCCAACACTGAAGCTTTCTTT. It translates to CSARVPLGANTEAFF. The J gene is TRBJ1-1, the V gene TRBV20-1, with D possibly being TRBD1 (6 bases). Between the trimmed V and J ends, which lost 1 base and 2 bases, there was a span of 14 bases. Looked up from germline, CDR1 is DFQATT and CDR2 is SNEGSKA (reference sequence). The CDR3 extends over 15 amino acids.

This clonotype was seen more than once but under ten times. The CDR3 loop reads CASSHSTYEQYF. As DNA, the CDR3 is TGTGCCAGCAGCCATTCTACCTACGAGCAGTACTTC. V usage is TRBV14 and J usage is TRBJ2-7; D uncertain. Germline V CDR1 and CDR2: SGHDN, FVKESK. With 3 bases removed from V and 2 bases from J, the gap between germline ends came to 5 bases. The CDR3 is 12 amino acids.

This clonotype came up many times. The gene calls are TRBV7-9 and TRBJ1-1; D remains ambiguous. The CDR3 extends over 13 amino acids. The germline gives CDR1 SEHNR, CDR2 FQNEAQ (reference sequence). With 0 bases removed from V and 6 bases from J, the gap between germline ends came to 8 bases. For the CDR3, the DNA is TGTGCCAGCAGCTTAGCGGAGGGAGCTGAAGCTTTCTTT. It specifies CASSLAEGAEAFF. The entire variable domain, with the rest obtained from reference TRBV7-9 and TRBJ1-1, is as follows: DTGVSQNPRHKITKRGQNVTFRCDPISEHNRLYWYRQTLGQGPEFLTYFQNEAQLEKSRLLSDRFSAERPKGSFSTLEIQRTEQGDSAMYLCASSLAEGAEAFFGQGTRLTVV.

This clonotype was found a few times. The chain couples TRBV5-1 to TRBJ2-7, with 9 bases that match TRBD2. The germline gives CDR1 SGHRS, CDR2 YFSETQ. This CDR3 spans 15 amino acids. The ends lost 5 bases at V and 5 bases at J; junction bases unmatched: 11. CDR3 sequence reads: CASRPPGTSSDEQYF. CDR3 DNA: TGCGCCAGCAGACCCCCCGGGACTAGCAGCGACGAGCAGTACTTC.

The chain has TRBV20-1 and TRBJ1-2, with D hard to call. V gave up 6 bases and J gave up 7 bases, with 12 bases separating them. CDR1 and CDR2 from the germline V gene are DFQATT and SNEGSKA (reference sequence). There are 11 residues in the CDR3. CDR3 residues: CSARLGLGYTF. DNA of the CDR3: TGCAGTGCGAGACTAGGCCTTGGCTACACCTTC.

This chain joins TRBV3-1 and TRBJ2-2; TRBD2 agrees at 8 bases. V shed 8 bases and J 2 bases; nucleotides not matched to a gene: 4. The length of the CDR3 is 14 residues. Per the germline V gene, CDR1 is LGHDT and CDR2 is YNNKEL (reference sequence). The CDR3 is CASRTSGNTGELFF. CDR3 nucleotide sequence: TGTGCCAGCCGCACTAGCGGAAACACCGGGGAGCTGTTTTTT.

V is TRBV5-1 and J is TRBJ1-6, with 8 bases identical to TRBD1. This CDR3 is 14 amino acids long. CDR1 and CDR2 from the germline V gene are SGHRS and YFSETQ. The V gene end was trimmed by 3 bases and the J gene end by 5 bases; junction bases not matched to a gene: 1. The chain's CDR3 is CASSWGQDNSPLHF. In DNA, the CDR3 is TGCGCCAGCAGCTGGGGACAGGATAATTCACCCCTCCACTTT.

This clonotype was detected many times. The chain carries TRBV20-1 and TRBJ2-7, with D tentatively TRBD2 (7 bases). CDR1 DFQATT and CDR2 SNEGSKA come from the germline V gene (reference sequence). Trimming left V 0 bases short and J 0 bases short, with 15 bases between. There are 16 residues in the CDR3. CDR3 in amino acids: CSARDAGAQGSYEQYF. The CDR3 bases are TGCAGTGCTAGAGATGCGGGGGCCCAGGGCTCCTACGAGCAGTACTTC.

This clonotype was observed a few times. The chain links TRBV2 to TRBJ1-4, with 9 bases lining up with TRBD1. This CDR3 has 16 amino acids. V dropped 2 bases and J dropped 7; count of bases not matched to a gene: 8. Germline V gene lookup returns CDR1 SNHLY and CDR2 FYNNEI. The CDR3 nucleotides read TGTGCCAGCAGTGAAACTGGGACAGGGAGTGGTGAAAAACTGTTTTTT. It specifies CASSETGTGSGEKLFF. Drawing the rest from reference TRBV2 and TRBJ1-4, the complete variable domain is EPEVTQTPSHQVTQMGQEVILRCVPISNHLYFYWYRQILGQKVEFLVSFYNNEISEKSEIFDDQFSVERPDGSNFTLKIRSTKLEDSAMYFCASSETGTGSGEKLFFGSGTQLSVL.

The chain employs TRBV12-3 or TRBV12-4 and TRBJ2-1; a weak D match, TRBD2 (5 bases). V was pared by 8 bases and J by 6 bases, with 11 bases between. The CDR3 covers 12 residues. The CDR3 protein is CASGRWGNEQFF. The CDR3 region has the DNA TGTGCCAGCGGGAGATGGGGCAATGAGCAGTTCTTC.

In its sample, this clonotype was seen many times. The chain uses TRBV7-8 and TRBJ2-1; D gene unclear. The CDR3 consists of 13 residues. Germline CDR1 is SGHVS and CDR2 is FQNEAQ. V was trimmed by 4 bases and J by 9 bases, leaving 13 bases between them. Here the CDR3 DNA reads TGTGCCAGCAGCTACGGCGGCTGGGGTGAGCAGTTCTTC. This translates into CASSYGGWGEQFF.

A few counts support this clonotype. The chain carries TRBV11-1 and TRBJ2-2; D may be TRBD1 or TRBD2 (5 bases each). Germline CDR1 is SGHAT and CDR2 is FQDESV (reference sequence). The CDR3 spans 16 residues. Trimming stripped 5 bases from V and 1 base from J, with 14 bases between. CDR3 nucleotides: TGTGCCAGCAGCGGGCGTGGGGGAAAGAACACCGGGGAGCTGTTTTTT. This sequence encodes CASSGRGGKNTGELFF. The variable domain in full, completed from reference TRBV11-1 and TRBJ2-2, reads EAEVAQSPRYKITEKSQAVAFWCDPISGHATLYWYRQILGQGPELLVQFQDESVVDDSQLPKDRFSAERLKGVDSTLKIQPAELGDSAMYLCASSGRGGKNTGELFFGEGSRLTVL.

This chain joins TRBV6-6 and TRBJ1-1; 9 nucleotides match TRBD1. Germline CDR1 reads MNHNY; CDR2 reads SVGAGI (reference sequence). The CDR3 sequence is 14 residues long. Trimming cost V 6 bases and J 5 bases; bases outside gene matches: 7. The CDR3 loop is CASSTGGAETEAFF. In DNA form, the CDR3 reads TGTGCCAGCAGCACAGGGGGCGCGGAAACTGAAGCTTTCTTT.

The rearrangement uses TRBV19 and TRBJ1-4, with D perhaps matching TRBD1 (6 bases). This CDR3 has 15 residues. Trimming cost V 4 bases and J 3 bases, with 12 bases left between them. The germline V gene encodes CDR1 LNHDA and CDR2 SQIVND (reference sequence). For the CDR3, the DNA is TGTGCCAGTAGTAGCAGGGGCCTTGCTAATGAAAAACTGTTTTTT. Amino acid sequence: CASSSRGLANEKLFF. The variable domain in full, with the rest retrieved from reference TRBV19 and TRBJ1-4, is DGGITQSPKYLFRKEGQNVTLSCEQNLNHDAMYWYRQDPGQGLRLIYYSQIVNDFQKGDIAEGYSVSREKKESFPLTVTSAQKNPTAFYLCASSSRGLANEKLFFGSGTQLSVL.

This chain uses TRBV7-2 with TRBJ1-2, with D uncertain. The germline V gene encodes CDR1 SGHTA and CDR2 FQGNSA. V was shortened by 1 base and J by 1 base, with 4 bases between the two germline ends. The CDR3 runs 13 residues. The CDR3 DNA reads TGTGCCAGCAGCTTAGACAATAACTATGGCTACACCTTC. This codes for CASSLDNNYGYTF.

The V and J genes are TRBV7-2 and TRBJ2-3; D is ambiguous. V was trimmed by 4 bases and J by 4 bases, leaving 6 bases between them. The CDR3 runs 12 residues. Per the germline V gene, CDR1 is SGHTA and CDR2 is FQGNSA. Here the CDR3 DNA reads TGTGCCAGCAGCTCGCCCGCAGATACGCAGTATTTT. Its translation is CASSSPADTQYF.

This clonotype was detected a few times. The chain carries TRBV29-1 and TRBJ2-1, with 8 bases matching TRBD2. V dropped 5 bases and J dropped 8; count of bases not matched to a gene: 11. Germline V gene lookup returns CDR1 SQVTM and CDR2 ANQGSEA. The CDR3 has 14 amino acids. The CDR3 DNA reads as TGCAGCGTTACTAACCCGGGACTAGAATATGAGCAGTTCTTC. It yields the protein CSVTNPGLEYEQFF.

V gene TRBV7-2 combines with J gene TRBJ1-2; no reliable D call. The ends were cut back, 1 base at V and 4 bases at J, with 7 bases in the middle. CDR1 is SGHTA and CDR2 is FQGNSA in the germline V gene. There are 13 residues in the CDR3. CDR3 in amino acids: CASSLVIPYGYTF. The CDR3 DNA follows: TGTGCCAGCAGCTTAGTCATACCCTATGGCTACACCTTC.

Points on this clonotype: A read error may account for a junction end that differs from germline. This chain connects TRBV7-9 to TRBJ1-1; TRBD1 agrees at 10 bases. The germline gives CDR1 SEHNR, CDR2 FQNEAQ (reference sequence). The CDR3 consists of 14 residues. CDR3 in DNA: TGTGCCAGCAGCCGACAGGGGGCCCAATCTGAAGCTTTCTTC. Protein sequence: CASSRQGAQSEAFF.

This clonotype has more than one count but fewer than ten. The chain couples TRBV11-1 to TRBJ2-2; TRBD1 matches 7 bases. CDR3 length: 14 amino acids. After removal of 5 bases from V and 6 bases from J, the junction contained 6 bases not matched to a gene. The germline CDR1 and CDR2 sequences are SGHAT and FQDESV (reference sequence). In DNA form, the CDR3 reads TGTGCCAGCAGCACCCACAGGGGTTCCGGGGAGCTGTTTTTT. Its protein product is CASSTHRGSGELFF.

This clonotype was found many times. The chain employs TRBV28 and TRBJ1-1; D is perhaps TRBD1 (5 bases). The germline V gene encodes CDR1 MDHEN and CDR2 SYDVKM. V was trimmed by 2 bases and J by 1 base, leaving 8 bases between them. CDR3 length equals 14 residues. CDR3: CASSLRGTNTEAFF. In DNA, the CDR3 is TGTGCCAGCAGTTTAAGGGGAACGAACACTGAAGCTTTCTTT.

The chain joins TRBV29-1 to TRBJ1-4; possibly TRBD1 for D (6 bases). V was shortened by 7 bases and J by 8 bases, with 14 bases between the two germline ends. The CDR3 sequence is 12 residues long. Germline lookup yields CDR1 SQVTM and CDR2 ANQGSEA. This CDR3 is CSATYREEKLFF. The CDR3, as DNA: TGCAGCGCCACTTACAGGGAGGAAAAACTGTTTTTT.

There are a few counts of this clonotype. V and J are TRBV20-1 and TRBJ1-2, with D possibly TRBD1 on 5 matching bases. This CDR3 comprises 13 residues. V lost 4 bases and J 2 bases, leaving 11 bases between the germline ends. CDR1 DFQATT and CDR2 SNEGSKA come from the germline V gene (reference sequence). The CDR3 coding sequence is TGCAGTGCTACCCTCTGGGGGAACTATGGCTACACCTTC. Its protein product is CSATLWGNYGYTF.

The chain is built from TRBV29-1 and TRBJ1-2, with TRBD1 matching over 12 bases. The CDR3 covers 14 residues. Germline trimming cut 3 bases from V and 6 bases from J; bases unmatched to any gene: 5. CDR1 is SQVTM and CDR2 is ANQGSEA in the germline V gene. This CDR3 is CSVERGQGANGYTF. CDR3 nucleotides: TGCAGCGTTGAGCGGGGACAGGGGGCGAATGGCTACACCTTC.

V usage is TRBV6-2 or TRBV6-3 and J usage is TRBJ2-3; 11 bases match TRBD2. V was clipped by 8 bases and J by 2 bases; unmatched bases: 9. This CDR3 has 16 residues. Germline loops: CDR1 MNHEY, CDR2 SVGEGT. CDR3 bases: TGTGCCAGCGAGCCACTAGCGGGAGACTTCACAGATACGCAGTATTTT. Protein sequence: CASEPLAGDFTDTQYF.

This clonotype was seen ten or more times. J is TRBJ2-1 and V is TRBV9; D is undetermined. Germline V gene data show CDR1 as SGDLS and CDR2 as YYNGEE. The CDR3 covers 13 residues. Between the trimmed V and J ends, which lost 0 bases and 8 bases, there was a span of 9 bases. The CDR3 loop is CASSVDQIYEQFF. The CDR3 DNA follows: TGTGCCAGCAGCGTAGATCAGATATATGAGCAGTTCTTC.

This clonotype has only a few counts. This CDR3 reads CAISESSGNTGELFF. CDR3 sequence (DNA): TGTGCCATCAGTGAGTCCTCGGGGAACACCGGGGAGCTGTTTTTT. The chain links TRBV10-3 to TRBJ2-2, with D uncertain. Trimming cost V 0 bases and J 1 base, with 6 bases left between them. This CDR3 region has 15 residues. The germline gives CDR1 ENHRY, CDR2 SYGVKD.

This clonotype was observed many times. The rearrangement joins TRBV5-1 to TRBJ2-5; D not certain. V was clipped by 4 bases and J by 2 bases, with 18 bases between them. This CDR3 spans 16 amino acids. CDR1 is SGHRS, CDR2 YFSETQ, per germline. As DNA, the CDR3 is TGCGCCAGCAGCCCTCGGTACGGATCCCTACAAGAGACCCAGTACTTC. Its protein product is CASSPRYGSLQETQYF.